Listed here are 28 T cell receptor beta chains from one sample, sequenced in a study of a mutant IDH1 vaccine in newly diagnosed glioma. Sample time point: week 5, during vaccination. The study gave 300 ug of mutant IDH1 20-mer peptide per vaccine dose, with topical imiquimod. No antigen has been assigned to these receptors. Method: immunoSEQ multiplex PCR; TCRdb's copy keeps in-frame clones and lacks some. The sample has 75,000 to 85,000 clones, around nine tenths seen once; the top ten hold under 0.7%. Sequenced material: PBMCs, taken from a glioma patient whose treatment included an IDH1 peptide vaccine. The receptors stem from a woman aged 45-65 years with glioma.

The CDR3 region has the DNA TGTGCCAGCAGCTTGCGCGCCAGCCGGACTAGCGGGTACAATGAGCAGTTCTTC. Its translation is CASSLRASRTSGYNEQFF. The rearrangement uses TRBV5-5 and TRBJ2-1, with 11 bases matching TRBD2. The junction had 10 bases not matched to a gene; V was cut back by 1 base and J by 4 bases. This CDR3 contains 18 residues. CDR1 SGHKS and CDR2 YYEKEE come from the germline V gene (reference sequence).

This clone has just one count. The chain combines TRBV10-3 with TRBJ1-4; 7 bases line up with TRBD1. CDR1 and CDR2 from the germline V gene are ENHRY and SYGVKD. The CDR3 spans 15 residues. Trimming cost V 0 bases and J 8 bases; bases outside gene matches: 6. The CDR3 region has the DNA TGTGCCATCAGTGAGTCCGACAGGGTGAGGGAAAAACTGTTTTTT. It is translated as CAISESDRVREKLFF.

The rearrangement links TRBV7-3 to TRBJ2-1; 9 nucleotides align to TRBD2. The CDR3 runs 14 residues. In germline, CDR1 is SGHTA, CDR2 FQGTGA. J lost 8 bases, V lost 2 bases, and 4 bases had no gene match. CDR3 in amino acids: CASSLAAGGYEQFF. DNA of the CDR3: TGTGCCAGCAGCTTAGCGGCGGGAGGGTATGAGCAGTTCTTC.

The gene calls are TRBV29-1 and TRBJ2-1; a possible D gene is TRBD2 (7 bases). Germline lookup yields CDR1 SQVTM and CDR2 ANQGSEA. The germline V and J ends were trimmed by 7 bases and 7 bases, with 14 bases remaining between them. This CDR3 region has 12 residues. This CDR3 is CSGGREFNEQFF. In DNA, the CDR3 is TGCAGCGGGGGGCGGGAGTTTAATGAGCAGTTCTTC.

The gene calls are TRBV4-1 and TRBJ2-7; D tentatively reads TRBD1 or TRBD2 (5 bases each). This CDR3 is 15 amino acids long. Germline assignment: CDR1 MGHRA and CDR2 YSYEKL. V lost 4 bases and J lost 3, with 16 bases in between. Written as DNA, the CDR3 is TGCGCCAGCAGCCCCGATGGATTGGGGGTCTACGAGCAGTACTTC. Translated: CASSPDGLGVYEQYF.

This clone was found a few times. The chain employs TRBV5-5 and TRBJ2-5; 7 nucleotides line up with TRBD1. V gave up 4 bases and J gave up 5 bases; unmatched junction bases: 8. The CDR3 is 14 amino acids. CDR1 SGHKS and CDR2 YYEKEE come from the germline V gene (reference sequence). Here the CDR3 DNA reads TGTGCCAGCAGCACGACAGGGTTCAGGGAGACCCAGTACTTC. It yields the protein CASSTTGFRETQYF.

The CDR3 region is CAISGGDLRTKSLYGYTF. As DNA, the CDR3 is TGTGCCATCAGTGGGGGGGACCTAAGGACCAAAAGTCTCTATGGCTACACCTTC. The chain uses TRBV10-3 and TRBJ1-2; the D gene is possibly TRBD1 (5 bases). The CDR3 consists of 18 residues. V dropped 4 bases and J dropped 4 bases, with 25 bases sitting between them. Germline V gene lookup returns CDR1 ENHRY and CDR2 SYGVKD.

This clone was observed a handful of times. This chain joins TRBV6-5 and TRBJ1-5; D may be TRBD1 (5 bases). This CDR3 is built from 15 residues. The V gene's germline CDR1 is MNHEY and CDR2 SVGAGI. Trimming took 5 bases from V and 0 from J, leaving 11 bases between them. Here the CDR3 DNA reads TGTGCCAGCAGTCGTTGGGGGGATAGCAATCAGCCCCAGCATTTT. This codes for CASSRWGDSNQPQHF.

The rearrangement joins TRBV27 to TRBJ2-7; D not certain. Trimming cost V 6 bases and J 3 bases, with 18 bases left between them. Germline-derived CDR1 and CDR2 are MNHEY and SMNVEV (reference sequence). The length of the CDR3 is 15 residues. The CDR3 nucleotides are TGTGCCAGCAGCCCGCGAGTCCCAACTATCTACGAGCAGTACTTC. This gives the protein CASSPRVPTIYEQYF.

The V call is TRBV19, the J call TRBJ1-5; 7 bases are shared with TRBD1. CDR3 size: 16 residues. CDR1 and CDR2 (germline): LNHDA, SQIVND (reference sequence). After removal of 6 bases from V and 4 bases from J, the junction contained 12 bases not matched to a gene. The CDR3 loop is CASSPGRDRINQPQHF. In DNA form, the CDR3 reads TGTGCCAGTAGCCCAGGCCGGGACAGAATTAATCAGCCCCAGCATTTT. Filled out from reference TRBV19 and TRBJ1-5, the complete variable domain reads DGGITQSPKYLFRKEGQNVTLSCEQNLNHDAMYWYRQDPGQGLRLIYYSQIVNDFQKGDIAEGYSVSREKKESFPLTVTSAQKNPTAFYLCASSPGRDRINQPQHFGDGTRLSIL.

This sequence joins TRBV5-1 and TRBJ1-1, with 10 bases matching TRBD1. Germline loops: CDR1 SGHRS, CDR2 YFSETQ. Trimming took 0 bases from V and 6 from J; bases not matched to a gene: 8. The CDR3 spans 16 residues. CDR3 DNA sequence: TGCGCCAGCAGCTTGGTCCGGGACAGGGGTTCTCCTGAAGCTTTCTTT. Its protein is CASSLVRDRGSPEAFF.

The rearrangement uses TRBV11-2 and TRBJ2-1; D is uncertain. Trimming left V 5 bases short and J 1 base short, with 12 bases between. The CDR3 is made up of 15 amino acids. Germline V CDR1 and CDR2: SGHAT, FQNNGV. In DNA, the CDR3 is TGTGCCAGCAGCCTCTCACACCTATCCTACAATGAGCAGTTCTTC. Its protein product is CASSLSHLSYNEQFF.

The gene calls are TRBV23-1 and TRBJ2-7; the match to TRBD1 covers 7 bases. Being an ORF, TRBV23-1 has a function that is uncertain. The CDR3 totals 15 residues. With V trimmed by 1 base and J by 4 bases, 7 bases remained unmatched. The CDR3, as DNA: TGCGCCAGCAGTCAATTCCGACAGGGTCGATACGAGCAGTACTTC. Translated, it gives CASSQFRQGRYEQYF.

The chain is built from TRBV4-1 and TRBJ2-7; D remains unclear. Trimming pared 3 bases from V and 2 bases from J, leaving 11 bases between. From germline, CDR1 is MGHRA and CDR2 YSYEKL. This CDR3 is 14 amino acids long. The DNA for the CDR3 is TGCGCCAGCAGCCACGGTGTGGCTACCTACGAGCAGTACTTC. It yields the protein CASSHGVATYEQYF.

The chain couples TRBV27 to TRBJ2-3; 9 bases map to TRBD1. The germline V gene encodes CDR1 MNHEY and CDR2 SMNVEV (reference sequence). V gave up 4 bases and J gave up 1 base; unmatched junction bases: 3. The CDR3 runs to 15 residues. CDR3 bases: TGTGCCAGCAGTTGGACAGGGGCCCGCACAGATACGCAGTATTTT. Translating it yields CASSWTGARTDTQYF.

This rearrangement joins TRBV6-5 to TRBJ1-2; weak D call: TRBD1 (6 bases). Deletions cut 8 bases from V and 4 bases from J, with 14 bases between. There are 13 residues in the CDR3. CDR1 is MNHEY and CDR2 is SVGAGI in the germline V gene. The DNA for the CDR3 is TGTGCCAGCCAGGGGAAGACCGCCTATGGCTACACCTTC. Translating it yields CASQGKTAYGYTF.

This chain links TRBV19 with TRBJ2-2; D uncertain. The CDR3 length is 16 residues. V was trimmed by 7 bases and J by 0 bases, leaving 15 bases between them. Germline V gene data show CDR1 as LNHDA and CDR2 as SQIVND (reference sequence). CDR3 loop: CASTTWGAANTGELFF. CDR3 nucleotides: TGTGCCAGTACCACTTGGGGTGCCGCGAACACCGGGGAGCTGTTTTTT.

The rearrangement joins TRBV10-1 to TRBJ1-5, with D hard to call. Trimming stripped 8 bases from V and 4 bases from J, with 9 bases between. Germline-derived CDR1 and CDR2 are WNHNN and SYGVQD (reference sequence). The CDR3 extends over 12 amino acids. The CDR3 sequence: CASGTGNQPQHF. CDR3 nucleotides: TGCGCCAGCGGAACCGGGAATCAGCCCCAGCATTTT.

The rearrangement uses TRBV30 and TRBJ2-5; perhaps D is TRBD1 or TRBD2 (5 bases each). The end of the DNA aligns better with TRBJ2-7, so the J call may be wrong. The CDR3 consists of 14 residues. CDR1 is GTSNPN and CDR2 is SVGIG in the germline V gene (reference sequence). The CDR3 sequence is CAWSVRGGPGEQYF. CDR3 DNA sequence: TGTGCCTGGAGTGTTCGGGGCGGCCCTGGCGAGCAGTACTTC.

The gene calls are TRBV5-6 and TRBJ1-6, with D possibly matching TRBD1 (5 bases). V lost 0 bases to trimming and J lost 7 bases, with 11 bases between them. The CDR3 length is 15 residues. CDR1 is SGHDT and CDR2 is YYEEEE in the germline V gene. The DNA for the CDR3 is TGTGCCAGCAGCTTGGTAGGGACGGCGAATTCACCCCTCCACTTT. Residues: CASSLVGTANSPLHF.

The CDR3 region is CASSLAALHTF. DNA for the CDR3: TGTGCCAGCAGCTTAGCGGCCTTGCACACCTTC. The gene calls are TRBV7-9 and TRBJ1-2; D gene unclear. CDR1 is SEHNR, CDR2 FQNEAQ, per germline (reference sequence). Trimming left V 0 bases short and J 12 bases short, with 8 bases between. The CDR3 has 11 amino acids.

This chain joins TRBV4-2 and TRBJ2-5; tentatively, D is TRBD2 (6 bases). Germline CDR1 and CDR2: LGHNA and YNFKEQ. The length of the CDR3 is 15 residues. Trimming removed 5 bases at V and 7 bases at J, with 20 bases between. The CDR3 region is CASSSLAVGEGTQYF. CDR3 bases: TGTGCCAGCAGCAGTTTAGCGGTCGGGGAAGGGACCCAGTACTTC.

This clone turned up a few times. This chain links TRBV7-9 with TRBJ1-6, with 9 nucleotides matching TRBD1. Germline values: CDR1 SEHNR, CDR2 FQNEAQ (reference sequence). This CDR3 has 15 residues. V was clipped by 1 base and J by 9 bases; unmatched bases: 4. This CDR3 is CASSLETGGSSPLHF. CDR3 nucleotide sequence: TGTGCCAGCAGCTTAGAGACAGGGGGTAGTTCACCCCTCCACTTT.

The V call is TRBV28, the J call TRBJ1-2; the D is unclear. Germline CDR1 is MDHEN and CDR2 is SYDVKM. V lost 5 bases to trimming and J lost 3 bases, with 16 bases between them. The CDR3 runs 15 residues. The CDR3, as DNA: TGTGCCAGCAGTCTGGGCCTCGGTATGGACTATGGCTACACCTTC. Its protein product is CASSLGLGMDYGYTF.

CDR3 region: CAISQPGLYEQYF. DNA for the CDR3: TGTGCCATCAGTCAACCGGGACTATACGAGCAGTACTTC. The chain employs TRBV10-3 and TRBJ2-7, with TRBD2 matching 7 bases. Germline lookup yields CDR1 ENHRY and CDR2 SYGVKD. V lost 5 bases to trimming and J lost 4 bases; unmatched junction nucleotides: 5. The CDR3 sequence is 13 residues long.

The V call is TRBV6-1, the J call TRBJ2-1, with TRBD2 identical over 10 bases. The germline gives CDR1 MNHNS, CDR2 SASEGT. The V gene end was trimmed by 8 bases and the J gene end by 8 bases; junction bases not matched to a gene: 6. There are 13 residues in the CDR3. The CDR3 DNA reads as TGTGCCAGCGGGGCTAGCGGGAGTCATGAGCAGTTCTTC. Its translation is CASGASGSHEQFF.

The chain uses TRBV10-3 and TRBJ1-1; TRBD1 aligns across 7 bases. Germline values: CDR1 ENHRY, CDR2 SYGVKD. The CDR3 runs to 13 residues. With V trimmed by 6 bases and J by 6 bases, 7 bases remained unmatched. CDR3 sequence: CAIRSDRAPEAFF. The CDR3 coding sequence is TGTGCCATCAGGTCCGACAGGGCCCCTGAAGCTTTCTTT.

The CDR3 sequence is CASSLGPSNTEAFF. The CDR3, as DNA: TGCGCCAGCAGCTTAGGACCCTCGAACACTGAAGCTTTCTTT. The chain is built from TRBV5-1 and TRBJ1-1; D is unclear. V was cut by 2 bases and J by 1 base, with 9 bases left in between. This CDR3 comprises 14 residues. Germline CDR1 reads SGHRS; CDR2 reads YFSETQ. Looking up the rest from reference TRBV5-1 and TRBJ1-1 gives the full variable domain: KAGVTQTPRYLIKTRGQQVTLSCSPISGHRSVSWYQQTPGQGLQFLFEYFSETQRNKGNFPGRFSGRQFSNSRSEMNVSTLELGDSALYLCASSLGPSNTEAFFGQGTRLTVV.